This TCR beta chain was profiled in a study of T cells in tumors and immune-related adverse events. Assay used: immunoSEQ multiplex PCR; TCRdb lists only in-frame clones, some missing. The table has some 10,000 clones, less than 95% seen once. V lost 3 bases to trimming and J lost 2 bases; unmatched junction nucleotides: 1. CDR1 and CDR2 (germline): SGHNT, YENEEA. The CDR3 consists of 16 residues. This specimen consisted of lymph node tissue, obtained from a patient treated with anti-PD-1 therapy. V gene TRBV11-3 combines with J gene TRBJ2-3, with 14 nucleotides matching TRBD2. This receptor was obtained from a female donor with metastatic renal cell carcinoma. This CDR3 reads CASSLGLAGATDTQYF. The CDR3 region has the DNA TGTGCCAGCAGCTTGGGACTAGCGGGGGCCACAGATACGCAGTATTTT.